The text below deals with one T cell receptor beta chain. What it recognizes is unknown. A much larger clone differs by one base, so this may be a read error. These data originate in a study of T cell repertoires in cytomegalovirus infection. Study-wide context: TCR beta signatures that were public indicated CMV infection and matching HLA type.

Trimming took off 1 base at V and 3 bases at J, with 13 bases between the two ends. The CDR3 extends over 15 amino acids. Per germline, CDR1 SGHTA and CDR2 FQGNSA. Study-level findings and limits: Dominant in the ex vivo response were TCR beta clonotypes restricted by HLA-C and specific for CMV.

MiXCR, applied by TCRdb to the reads, yields one record per CDR3 protein. Counted here are approximately 750,000 distinct CDR3 sequences, approximately 40% occurring once; the ten biggest clones make up roughly 2.8%. The V call is TRBV7-2, the J call TRBJ2-7; perhaps TRBD2 as D (5 bases). This sequence originates from a human donor in good health (CMV status not recorded). Some clones in this sample may be carry-over from other donors' samples. The sample was PBMCs. The CDR3 loop reads CASSLVKAVVYEQYF. The CDR3 DNA reads TGTGCCAGCAGCTTAGTAAAAGCGGTGGTCTACGAGCAGTACTTC.